These 17 T cell receptor beta chains were all obtained from the same sample, sequenced in a study of shared clonotypes between healthy human individuals. Sequencing was performed with immunoSEQ multiplex PCR; in TCRdb, only in-frame clones are kept and a portion is missing. The profile covers over 1.4 million clones, with approximately 97% appearing a single time and roughly 1.2% taken by the ten largest. The sample comprised naive CD4+ T cells sorted from blood. Stated subset: CD45RA+ positively selected. These TCRs come from a young man in good health.

Turning to this clone: Other DNA variants within this sample encode the same CDR3. V is TRBV18 and J is TRBJ2-5, with TRBD1 as a possible D gene (5 bases). V shed 0 bases and J shed 5 bases, with 10 bases lying between them. This CDR3 contains 14 residues. Germline assignment: CDR1 KGHSH and CDR2 LQKENI. CDR3: CASSPPPGRETQYF. The CDR3 DNA reads as TGTGCCAGCTCACCACCGCCAGGGCGGGAGACCCAGTACTTC.

Here the CDR3 DNA reads TGTGCCAGCAGCTTAACCCTAGCGAGCTCCTACAATGAGCAGTTCTTC. Amino acid sequence: CASSLTLASSYNEQFF. The V call is TRBV7-3, the J call TRBJ2-1, with D maybe TRBD2 (6 bases). Trimming shortened V by 0 bases and J by 0 bases, and 9 bases separated the two germline ends. In germline, CDR1 is SGHTA, CDR2 FQGTGA. CDR3 size: 16 residues.

The chain has TRBV6-1 and TRBJ2-1; D remains ambiguous. The CDR3 length is 12 residues. Trimming pared 6 bases from V and 7 bases from J, leaving 10 bases between. Per germline, CDR1 MNHNS and CDR2 SASEGT. CDR3 DNA: TGTGCCAGCAGCGGGCCCCTGAATGAGCAGTTCTTC. Translated: CASSGPLNEQFF.

The chain recombines TRBV5-1 with TRBJ2-7, with 10 bases aligning to TRBD2. Germline assignment: CDR1 SGHRS and CDR2 YFSETQ. The CDR3 covers 15 residues. J was trimmed by 3 bases and V by 0 bases; bases with no gene match: 3. The CDR3: CASSLVVAGGYEQYF. The CDR3 bases are TGCGCCAGCAGCTTGGTGGTAGCGGGAGGCTACGAGCAGTACTTC.

The V gene is TRBV11-2, the J gene TRBJ2-1; tentative D call: TRBD2 (6 bases). The CDR3 has 15 residues. From germline, CDR1 is SGHAT and CDR2 FQNNGV. V shed 5 bases and J shed 3 bases, with 14 bases lying between them. For the CDR3, the DNA is TGTGCCAGCAGCCGGCCGGGACTTGGCTACAATGAGCAGTTCTTC. Protein: CASSRPGLGYNEQFF.

The rearrangement links TRBV11-2 to TRBJ2-2, with D perhaps TRBD2 (6 bases). The CDR3 is 16 residues long. The V gene's germline CDR1 is SGHAT and CDR2 FQNNGV. V lost 8 bases and J 7 bases, leaving 23 bases between the germline ends. The CDR3 DNA reads TGTGCCAGCGGCCACGGACTAACTGGGCGTAACGGGGAGCTGTTTTTT. Protein sequence: CASGHGLTGRNGELFF. Supplemented by reference TRBV11-2 and TRBJ2-2, the full variable domain reads EAGVAQSPRYKIIEKRQSVAFWCNPISGHATLYWYQQILGQGPKLLIQFQNNGVVDDSQLPKDRFSAERLKGVDSTLKIQPAKLEDSAVYLCASGHGLTGRNGELFFGEGSRLTVL.

For this clone: The sample carries other DNA sequences with the same CDR3. This rearrangement joins TRBV7-9 to TRBJ2-3; TRBD2 matches at 9 bases. The CDR3 loop spans 15 amino acids. Germline loops: CDR1 SEHNR, CDR2 FQNEAQ (reference sequence). V lost 2 bases to trimming and J lost 0 bases; unmatched junction nucleotides: 0. Here the CDR3 reads CASSLTSGSTDTQYF. For the CDR3, the DNA is TGTGCCAGCAGCTTAACTAGCGGGAGCACAGATACGCAGTATTTT.

This clone came up once. This rearrangement joins TRBV28 to TRBJ2-5, with TRBD2 identical over 7 bases. The CDR3 extends over 18 amino acids. Trimming at V came to 6 bases and at J to 2 bases, leaving 18 bases not matched to a gene. Germline assignment: CDR1 MDHEN and CDR2 SYDVKM. CDR3 in DNA: TGTGCCAGCAGCTCCACGGCGGGGGAAGGAGGGTGGCAAGAGACCCAGTACTTC. Encoded protein: CASSSTAGEGGWQETQYF.

The chain couples TRBV9 to TRBJ2-5; weak D call: TRBD2 (5 bases). V lost 0 bases to trimming and J lost 5 bases, with 11 bases between them. The germline V gene has CDR1 SGDLS and CDR2 YYNGEE. The CDR3 runs 14 residues. The CDR3 bases are TGTGCCAGCAGCGTAGGAGTGCGCGGGGAGACCCAGTACTTC. Translation gives CASSVGVRGETQYF.

V gene TRBV6-6 combines with J gene TRBJ1-1; 7 nucleotides line up with TRBD1. Germline values: CDR1 MNHNY, CDR2 SVGAGI (reference sequence). CDR3 length equals 12 residues. With 6 bases clipped from V and 6 bases from J, the junction kept 4 bases outside the gene matches. CDR3 sequence (DNA): TGTGCCAGCAGCTCACAGGGGTCTGAAGCTTTCTTT. Amino acids: CASSSQGSEAFF.

This chain connects TRBV25-1 to TRBJ2-3, with D possibly matching TRBD1 (5 bases). The V gene lost 2 bases and the J gene lost 12 bases, with 15 bases spanning the gap. Germline V gives CDR1 MGHDK, CDR2 SYGVNS. CDR3 length: 13 amino acids. The CDR3 DNA reads as TGTGCCAGCAGTGAACCAATTCAGGGCCCCCAGTATTTT. Protein sequence: CASSEPIQGPQYF.

This clone was observed a single time. V gene TRBV7-6 combines with J gene TRBJ2-3, with 7 bases identical to TRBD2. CDR3 length equals 16 residues. The germline V gene encodes CDR1 SGHVS and CDR2 FNYEAQ. V shed 8 bases and J 4 bases; nucleotides not matched to a gene: 15. This CDR3 reads CASGLRVGGSSDTQYF. CDR3 DNA sequence: TGTGCCAGCGGTTTAAGGGTGGGCGGGAGCTCAGATACGCAGTATTTT. Looking up the rest from reference TRBV7-6 and TRBJ2-3 gives the full variable domain: GAGVSQSPRYKVTKRGQDVALRCDPISGHVSLYWYRQALGQGPEFLTYFNYEAQQDKSGLPNDRFSAERPEGSISTLTIQRTEQRDSAMYRCASGLRVGGSSDTQYFGPGTRLTVL.

This chain links TRBV27 with TRBJ2-2, with D perhaps given as TRBD1 or TRBD2 (5 bases each). CDR1 MNHEY and CDR2 SMNVEV come from the germline V gene (reference sequence). V dropped 7 bases and J dropped 3 bases, with 9 bases sitting between them. The CDR3 extends over 13 amino acids. CDR3 in amino acids: CASNGADTGELFF. CDR3 sequence (DNA): TGTGCCAGCAACGGGGCGGACACCGGGGAGCTGTTTTTT.

The V call is TRBV9, the J call TRBJ2-2; no clear D gene. The CDR3 is made up of 14 amino acids. The V and J ends lost 1 base and 5 bases respectively, with 9 bases between them. The germline gives CDR1 SGDLS, CDR2 YYNGEE. This CDR3 is CASSVKASTGELFF. Here the CDR3 DNA reads TGTGCCAGCAGCGTAAAAGCTAGTACCGGGGAGCTGTTTTTT. The whole variable domain, filled in from reference TRBV9 and TRBJ2-2, reads DSGVTQTPKHLITATGQRVTLRCSPRSGDLSVYWYQQSLDQGLQFLIQYYNGEERAKGNILERFSAQQFPDLHSELNLSSLELGDSALYFCASSVKASTGELFFGEGSRLTVL.

CDR3 loop: CASSVEWGSNEKLFF. For the CDR3, the DNA is TGTGCCAGCAGTGTAGAATGGGGATCTAATGAAAAACTGTTTTTT. The J gene is TRBJ1-4, the V gene TRBV2; D call uncertain. This CDR3 comprises 15 residues. V was shortened by 4 bases and J by 3 bases, with 12 bases between the two germline ends. The germline V gene encodes CDR1 SNHLY and CDR2 FYNNEI.

The chain carries TRBV21-1 and TRBJ2-1; the table's D call TRBD1 went unverified against the DNA. TRBV21-1 has pseudogene status. The CDR3 consists of 14 residues. CDR3 region: CASSKRLTDNEQFF. The DNA for the CDR3 is TGTGCCAGCAGCAAACGGTTGACAGACAATGAGCAGTTCTTC.

This sequence joins TRBV5-1 and TRBJ2-1, with 11 bases aligning to TRBD2. This CDR3 is built from 14 residues. Losses at the gene ends were 5 bases for V and 6 bases for J; bases not matched to a gene: 4. The germline CDR1 and CDR2 sequences are SGHRS and YFSETQ. CDR3 bases: TGCGCCAGCAGACCTCTAGCGGGGGGCAATGAGCAGTTCTTC. Translation: CASRPLAGGNEQFF.